This paragraph covers one T cell receptor (beta chain) sequence. The target antigen is unknown. This entry belongs to a study of cytomegalovirus exposure and HLA in healthy donors. The CDR3 is made up of 12 amino acids. From germline, CDR1 is MGHRA and CDR2 YSYEKL. V gave up 1 base and J gave up 9 bases, with 6 bases separating them. PCR employed 60 Vbeta and 13 Jbeta primers. Clones were read by immunoSEQ multiplex PCR, and TCRdb kept only the in-frame ones, dropping some. The table has about 170,000 clones, 80% seen once; the top ten hold approximately 6.8%. Study-level findings and limits: Analysis performed later showed TCR beta chains linked to HLA being more clonally expanded than equally common others. Specificity for CMV antigens was confirmed in vitro for three of the CMV-associated chains.

Donors counted as nominally healthy when sampled, yet unrecorded immune exposures were likely. The receptor's source is a man aged 25 to 45 in good health and CMV-seropositive. The rearrangement joins TRBV4-1 to TRBJ2-2; D unclear. Sequenced sample: PBMCs. CDR3 sequence reads: CASSQGGWELFF. The CDR3 DNA is TGCGCCAGCAGCCAAGGTGGCTGGGAGCTGTTTTTT.